The sequence of this T cell receptor beta chain was determined in a study of tumor and adjacent non-tumor tissue in lung cancer. TCRbeta libraries were built with three rounds of nested PCR, modified from ARM-PCR. Via MiXCR, TCRdb re-called the multiplex PCR reads, giving one row per CDR3 protein. The data show approximately 68,000 distinct CDR3 sequences, with 55% to 85% seen just once and 28% held by the top ten. This clonotype was seen once. The junction and the germline gene differ at one end; a read error may be behind it. No cell sorting was done before RNA was extracted from the tissue. There are 15 residues in the CDR3. Germline V gene lookup returns CDR1 MNHEY and CDR2 SVGAGI.

The sequencing sample was made of lung tumor tissue. The V gene is TRBV6-5, the J gene TRBJ2-3; D could derive from TRBD1 or TRBD2 (6 bases each). The TCR sequence derives from a man aged 55 to 70 with non-small cell lung cancer. The CDR3 nucleotides read TGTGCCAACAGTGCGGGGCAGGGGAGCACAGATACGAAGTATTTT. It yields the protein CANSAGQGSTDTKYF.